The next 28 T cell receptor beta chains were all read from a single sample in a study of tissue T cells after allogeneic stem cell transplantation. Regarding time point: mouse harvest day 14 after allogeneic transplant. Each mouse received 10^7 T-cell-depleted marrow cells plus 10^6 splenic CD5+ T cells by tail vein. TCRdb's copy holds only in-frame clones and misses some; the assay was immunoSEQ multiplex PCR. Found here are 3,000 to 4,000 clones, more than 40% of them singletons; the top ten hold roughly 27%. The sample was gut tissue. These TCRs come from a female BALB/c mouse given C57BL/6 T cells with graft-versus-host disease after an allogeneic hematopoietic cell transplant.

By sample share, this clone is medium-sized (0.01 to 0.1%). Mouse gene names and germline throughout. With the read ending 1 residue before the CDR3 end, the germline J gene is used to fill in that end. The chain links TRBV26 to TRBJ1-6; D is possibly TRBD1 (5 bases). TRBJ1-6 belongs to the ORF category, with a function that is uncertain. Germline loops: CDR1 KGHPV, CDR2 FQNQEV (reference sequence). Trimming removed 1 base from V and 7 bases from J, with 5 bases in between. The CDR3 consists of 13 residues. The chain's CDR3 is CASSLWDNSPLYF. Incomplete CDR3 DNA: TGTGCCAGCAGTCTGTGGGACAATTCGCCCCTCTAC.

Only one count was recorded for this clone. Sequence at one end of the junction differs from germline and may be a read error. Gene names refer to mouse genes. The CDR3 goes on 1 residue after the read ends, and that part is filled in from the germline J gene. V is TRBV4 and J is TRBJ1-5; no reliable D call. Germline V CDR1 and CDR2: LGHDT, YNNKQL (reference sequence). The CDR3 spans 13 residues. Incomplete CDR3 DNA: TGTGCCAGCCGCTCAACACTCAACCACGCTCCGCTT. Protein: CASRSTLNHAPL. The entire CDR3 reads CASRSTLNHAPLF. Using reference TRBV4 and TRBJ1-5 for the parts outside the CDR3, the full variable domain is ETAVFQTPNYHVTQVGNEVSFNCKQTLGHDTMYWYKQDSKKLLKIMFSYNNKQLIVNETVPRRFSPQSSDKAHLNLRIKSVEPEDSAVYLCASRSTLNHAPLFGEGTRLSVL.

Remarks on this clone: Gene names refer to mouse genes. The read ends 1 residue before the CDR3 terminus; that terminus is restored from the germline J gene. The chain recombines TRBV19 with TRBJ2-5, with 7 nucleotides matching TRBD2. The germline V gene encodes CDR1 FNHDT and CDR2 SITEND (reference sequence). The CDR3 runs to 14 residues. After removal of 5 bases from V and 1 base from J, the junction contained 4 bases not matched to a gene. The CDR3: CASSLLGDQDTQYF. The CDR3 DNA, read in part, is TGTGCCAGCAGCCTTCTGGGGGACCAAGACACCCAGTAC. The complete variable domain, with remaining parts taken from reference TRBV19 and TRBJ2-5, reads GGIITQTPKFLIGQEGQKLTLKCQQNFNHDTMYWYRQDSGKGLRLIYYSITENDLQKGDLSEGYDASREKKSSFSLTVTSAQKNEMAVFLCASSLLGDQDTQYFGPGTRLLVL.

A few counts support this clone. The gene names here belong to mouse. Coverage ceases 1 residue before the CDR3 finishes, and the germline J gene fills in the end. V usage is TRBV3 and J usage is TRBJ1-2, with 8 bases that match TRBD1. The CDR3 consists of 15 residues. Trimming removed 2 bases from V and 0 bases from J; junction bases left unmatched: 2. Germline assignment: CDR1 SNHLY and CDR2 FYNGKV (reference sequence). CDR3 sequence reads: CASSLRQGSNSDYTF. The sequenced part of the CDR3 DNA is TGTGCCAGCAGCTTACGACAGGGGTCAAACTCCGACTACACC.

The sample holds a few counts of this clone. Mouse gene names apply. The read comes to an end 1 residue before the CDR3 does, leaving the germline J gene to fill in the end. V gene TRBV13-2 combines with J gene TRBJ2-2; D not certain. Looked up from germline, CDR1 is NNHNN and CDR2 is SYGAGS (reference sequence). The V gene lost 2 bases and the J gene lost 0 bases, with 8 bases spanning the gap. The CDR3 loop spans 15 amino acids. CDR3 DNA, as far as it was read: TGTGCCAGCGGTGAATGGGCAGCAAACACCGGGCAGCTCTAC. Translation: CASGEWAANTGQLY. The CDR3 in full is CASGEWAANTGQLYF.

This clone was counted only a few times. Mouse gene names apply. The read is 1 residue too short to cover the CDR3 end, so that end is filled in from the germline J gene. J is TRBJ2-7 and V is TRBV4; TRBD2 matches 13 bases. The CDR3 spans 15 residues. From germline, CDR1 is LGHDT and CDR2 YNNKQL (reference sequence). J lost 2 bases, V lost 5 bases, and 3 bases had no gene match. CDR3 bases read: TGTGCCAGCAGCCCGGGACTGGGGGGGGCCTATGAACAGTAC. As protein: CASSPGLGGAYEQY. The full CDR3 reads CASSPGLGGAYEQYF.

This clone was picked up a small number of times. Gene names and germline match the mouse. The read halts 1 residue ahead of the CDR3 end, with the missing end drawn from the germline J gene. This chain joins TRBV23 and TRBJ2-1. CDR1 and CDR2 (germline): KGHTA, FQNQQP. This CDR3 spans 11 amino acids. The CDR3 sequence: CSSSQDAEQFF. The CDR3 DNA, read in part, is TGCTCCAGCAGTCAGGATGCTGAGCAGTTC.

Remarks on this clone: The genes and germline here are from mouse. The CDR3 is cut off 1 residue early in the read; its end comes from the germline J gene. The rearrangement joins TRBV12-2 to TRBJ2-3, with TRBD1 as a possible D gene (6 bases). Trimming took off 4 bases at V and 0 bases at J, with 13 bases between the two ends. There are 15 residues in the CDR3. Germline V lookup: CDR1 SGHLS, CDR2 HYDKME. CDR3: CASSPGTTSAETLYF. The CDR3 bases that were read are TGTGCCAGCTCCCCCGGGACAACTAGTGCAGAAACGCTGTAT.

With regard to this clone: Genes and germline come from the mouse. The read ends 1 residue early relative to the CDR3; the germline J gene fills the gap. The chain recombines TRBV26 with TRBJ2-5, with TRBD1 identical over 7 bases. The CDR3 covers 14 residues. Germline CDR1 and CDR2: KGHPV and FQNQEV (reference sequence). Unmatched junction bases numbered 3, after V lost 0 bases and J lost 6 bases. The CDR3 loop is CASSLSTGRDTQYF. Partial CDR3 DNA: TGTGCCAGCAGTCTGTCGACAGGGAGGGACACCCAGTAC.

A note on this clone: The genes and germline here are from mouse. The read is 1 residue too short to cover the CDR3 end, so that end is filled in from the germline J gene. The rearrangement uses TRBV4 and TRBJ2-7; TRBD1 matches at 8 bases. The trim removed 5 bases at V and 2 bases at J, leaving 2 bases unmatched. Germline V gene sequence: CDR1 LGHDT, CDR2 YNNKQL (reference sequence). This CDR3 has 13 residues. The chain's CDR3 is CASSPGGAYEQYF. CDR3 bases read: TGTGCCAGCAGCCCAGGGGGCGCCTATGAACAGTAC.

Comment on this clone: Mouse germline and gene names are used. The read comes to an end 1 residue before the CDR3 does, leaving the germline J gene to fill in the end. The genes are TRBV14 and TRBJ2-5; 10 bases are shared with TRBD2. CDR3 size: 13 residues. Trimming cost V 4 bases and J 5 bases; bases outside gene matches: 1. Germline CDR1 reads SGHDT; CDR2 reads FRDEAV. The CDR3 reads CASSRDWGDTQYF. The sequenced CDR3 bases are TGTGCCAGCAGTCGGGACTGGGGAGACACCCAGTAC.

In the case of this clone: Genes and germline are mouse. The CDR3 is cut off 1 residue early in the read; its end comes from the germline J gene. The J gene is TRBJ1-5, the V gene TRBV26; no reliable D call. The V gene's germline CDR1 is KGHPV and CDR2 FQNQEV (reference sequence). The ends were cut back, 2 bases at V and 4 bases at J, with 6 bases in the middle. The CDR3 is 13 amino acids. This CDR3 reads CASSLGRNQAPLF. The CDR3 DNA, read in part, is TGTGCCAGCAGTCTGGGACGGAACCAGGCTCCGCTT.

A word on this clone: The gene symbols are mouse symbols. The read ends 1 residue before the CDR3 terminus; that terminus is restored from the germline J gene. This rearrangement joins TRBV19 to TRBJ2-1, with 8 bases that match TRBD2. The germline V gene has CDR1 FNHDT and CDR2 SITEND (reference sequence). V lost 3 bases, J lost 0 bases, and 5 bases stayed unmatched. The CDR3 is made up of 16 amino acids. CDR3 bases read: TGTGCCAGCAGTAAAGACTGGGGAAATAACTATGCTGAGCAGTTC. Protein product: CASSKDWGNNYAEQF. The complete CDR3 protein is CASSKDWGNNYAEQFF.

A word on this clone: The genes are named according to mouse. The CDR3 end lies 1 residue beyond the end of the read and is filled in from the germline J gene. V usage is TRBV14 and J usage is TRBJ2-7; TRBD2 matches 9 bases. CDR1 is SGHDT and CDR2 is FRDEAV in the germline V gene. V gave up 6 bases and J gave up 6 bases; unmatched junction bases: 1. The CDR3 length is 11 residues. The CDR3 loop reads CASNWGAEQYF. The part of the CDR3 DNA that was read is TGTGCCAGCAACTGGGGGGCTGAACAGTAC.

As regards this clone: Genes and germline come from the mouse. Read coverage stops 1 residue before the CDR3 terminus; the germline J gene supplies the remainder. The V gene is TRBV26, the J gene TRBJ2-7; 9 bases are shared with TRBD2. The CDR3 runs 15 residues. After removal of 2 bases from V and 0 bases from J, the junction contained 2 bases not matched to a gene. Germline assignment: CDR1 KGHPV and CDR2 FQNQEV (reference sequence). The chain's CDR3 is CASSLLGGSSYEQYF. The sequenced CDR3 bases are TGTGCCAGCAGTCTGCTGGGGGGGAGCTCCTATGAACAGTAC.

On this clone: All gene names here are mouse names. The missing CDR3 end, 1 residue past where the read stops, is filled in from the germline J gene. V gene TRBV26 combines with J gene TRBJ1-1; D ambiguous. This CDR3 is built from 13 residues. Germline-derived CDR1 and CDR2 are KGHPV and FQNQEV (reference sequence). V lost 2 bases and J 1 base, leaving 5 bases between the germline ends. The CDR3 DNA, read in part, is TGTGCCAGCAGTCTGGACGGAAACACAGAAGTCTTC. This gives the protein CASSLDGNTEVF. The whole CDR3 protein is CASSLDGNTEVFF.

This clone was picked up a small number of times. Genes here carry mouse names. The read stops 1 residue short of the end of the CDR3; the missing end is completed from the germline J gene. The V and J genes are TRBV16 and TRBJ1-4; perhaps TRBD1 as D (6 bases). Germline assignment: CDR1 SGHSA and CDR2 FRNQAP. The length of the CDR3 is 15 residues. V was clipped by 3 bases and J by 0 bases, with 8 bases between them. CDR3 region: CASSLGAVSNERLFF. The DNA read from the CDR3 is TGTGCAAGCAGCTTGGGGGCGGTTTCCAACGAAAGATTATTT.

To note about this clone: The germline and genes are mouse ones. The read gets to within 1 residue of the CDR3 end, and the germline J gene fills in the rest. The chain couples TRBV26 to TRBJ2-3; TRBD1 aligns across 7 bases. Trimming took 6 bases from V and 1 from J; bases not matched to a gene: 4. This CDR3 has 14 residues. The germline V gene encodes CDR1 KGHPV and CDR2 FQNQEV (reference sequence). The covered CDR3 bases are TGTGCCAGCAGGTACAGGGGAGGTGCAGAAACGCTGTAT. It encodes CASRYRGGAETLY. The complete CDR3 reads CASRYRGGAETLYF.

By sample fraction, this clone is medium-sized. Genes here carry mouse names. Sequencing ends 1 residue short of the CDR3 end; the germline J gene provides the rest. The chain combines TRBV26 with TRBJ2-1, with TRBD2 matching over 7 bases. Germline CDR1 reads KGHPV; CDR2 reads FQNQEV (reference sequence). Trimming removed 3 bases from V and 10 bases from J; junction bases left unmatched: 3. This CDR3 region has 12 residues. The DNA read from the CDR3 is TGTGCCAGCAGTCTCGATGGGGGGGAGCAGTTC. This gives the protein CASSLDGGEQF. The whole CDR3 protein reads CASSLDGGEQFF.

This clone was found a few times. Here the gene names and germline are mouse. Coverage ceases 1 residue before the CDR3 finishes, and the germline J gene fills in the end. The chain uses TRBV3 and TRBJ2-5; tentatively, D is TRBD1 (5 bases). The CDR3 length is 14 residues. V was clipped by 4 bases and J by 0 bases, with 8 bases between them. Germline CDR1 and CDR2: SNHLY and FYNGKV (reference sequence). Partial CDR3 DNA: TGTGCCAGCAGCTCGACAGTTAACCAAGACACCCAGTAC. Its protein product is CASSSTVNQDTQY. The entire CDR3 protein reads CASSSTVNQDTQYF.

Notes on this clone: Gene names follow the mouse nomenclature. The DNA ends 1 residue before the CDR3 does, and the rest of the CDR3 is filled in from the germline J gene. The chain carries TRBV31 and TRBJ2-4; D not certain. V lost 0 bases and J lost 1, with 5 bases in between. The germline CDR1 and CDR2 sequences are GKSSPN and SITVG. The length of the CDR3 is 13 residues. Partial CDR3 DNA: TGTGCCTGGAGTCTCCGGGGTCAAAACACCTTGTAC. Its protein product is CAWSLRGQNTLY. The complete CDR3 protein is CAWSLRGQNTLYF.

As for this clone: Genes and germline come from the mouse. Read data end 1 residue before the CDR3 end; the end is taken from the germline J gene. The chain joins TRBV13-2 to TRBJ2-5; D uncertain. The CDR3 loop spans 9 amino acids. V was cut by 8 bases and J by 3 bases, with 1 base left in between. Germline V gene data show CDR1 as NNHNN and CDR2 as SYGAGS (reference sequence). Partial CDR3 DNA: TGTGCCAGGCAAGACACCCAGTAC. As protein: CARQDTQY. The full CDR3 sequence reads CARQDTQYF.

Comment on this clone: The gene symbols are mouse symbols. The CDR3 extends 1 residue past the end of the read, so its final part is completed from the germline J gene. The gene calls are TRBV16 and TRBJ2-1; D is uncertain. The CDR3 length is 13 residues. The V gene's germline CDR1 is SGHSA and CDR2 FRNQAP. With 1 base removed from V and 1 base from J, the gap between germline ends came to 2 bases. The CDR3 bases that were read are TGTGCAAGCAGCTTAGTCAACTATGCTGAGCAGTTC. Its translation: CASSLVNYAEQF. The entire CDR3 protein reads CASSLVNYAEQFF.

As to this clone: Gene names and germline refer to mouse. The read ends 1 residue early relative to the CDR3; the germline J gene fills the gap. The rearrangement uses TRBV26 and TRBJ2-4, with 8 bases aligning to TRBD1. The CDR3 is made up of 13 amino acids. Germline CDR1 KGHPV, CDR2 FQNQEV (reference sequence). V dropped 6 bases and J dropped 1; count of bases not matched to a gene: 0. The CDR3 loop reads CASRGQGQNTLYF. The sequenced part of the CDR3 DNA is TGTGCCAGCAGGGGACAGGGTCAAAACACCTTGTAC.

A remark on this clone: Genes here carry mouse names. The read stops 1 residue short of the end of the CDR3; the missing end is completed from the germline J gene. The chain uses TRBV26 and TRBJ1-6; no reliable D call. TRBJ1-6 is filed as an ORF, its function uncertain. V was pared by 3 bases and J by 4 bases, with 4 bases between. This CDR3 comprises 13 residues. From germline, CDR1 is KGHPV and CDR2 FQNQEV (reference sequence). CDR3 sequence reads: CASSLGYNSPLYF. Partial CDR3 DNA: TGTGCCAGCAGTCTTGGATATAATTCGCCCCTCTAC.

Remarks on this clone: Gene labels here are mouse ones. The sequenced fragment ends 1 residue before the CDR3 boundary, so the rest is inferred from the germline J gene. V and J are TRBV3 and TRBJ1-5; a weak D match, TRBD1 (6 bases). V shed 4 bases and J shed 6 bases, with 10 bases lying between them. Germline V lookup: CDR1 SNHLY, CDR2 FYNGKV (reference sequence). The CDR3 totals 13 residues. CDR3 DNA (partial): TGTGCCAGCAGCTCACGGACAGCCCAGGCTCCGCTT. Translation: CASSSRTAQAPL. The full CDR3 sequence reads CASSSRTAQAPLF.

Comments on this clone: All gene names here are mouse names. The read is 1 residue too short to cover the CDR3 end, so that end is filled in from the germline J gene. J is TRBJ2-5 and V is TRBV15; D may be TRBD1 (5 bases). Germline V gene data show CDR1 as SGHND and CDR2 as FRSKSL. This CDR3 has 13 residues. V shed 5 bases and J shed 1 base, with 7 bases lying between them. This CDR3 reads CASSLTDQDTQYF. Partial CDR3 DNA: TGTGCCAGCAGTCTGACAGACCAAGACACCCAGTAC.

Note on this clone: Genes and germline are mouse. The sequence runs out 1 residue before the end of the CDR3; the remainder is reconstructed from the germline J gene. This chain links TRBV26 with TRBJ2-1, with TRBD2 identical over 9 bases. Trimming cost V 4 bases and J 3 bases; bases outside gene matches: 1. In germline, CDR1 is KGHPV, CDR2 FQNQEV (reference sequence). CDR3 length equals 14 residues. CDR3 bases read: TGTGCCAGCAGTCGACTGGGGGTCTATGCTGAGCAGTTC. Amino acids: CASSRLGVYAEQF. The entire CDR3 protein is CASSRLGVYAEQFF.